A selection of T cell receptor beta chains follows, all from one sample in a study of shared clonotypes between healthy human individuals. TCRdb keeps only in-frame clones here, not all; method: immunoSEQ multiplex PCR. The sample lists about 2.1 million clones; just over 90% were seen once. Sequencing was done on a sample of naive CD8+ T cells from PBMCs. Receptors originate from a man younger than 35 in good health. Some clones in this sample may be carry-over from other donors' samples. The CDR3 runs from the conserved cysteine through the conserved F or W. A D gene is named only where the DNA matches it firmly. Expanded clones are given a class, and other clones once, few, many or no size at all.

j_gene	v_gene	d_gene	abundance	CDR3aa	CDR3nt
TRBJ2-7	TRBV29-1	-	-	CSVDQGGMYEQYF	TGCAGCGTTGATCAGGGTGGGATGTACGAGCAGTACTTC
TRBJ2-1	TRBV5-4	TRBD2	once	CASSWVAGGPNEQFF	TGTGCCAGCAGCTGGGTAGCGGGAGGTCCCAATGAGCAGTTCTTC
TRBJ2-7	TRBV5-5	TRBD1	-	CASSLDRGSSYEQYF	TGTGCCAGCAGCCTGGACAGGGGGAGCTCCTACGAGCAGTACTTC
TRBJ2-2	TRBV13	-	-	CASSYTPGGYAGELFF	TGTGCCAGCAGCTATACCCCCGGCGGGTACGCCGGGGAGCTGTTTTTT
TRBJ2-5	TRBV29-1	TRBD1	-	CSAAGLLADRGQETQYF	TGCAGCGCTGCGGGATTGTTGGCGGACAGGGGCCAAGAGACCCAGTACTTC
TRBJ2-7	TRBV28	-	-	CASSPVLTGRYEQYF	TGTGCCAGCAGCCCTGTCCTGACAGGCCGCTACGAGCAGTACTTC
TRBJ2-7	TRBV15	TRBD2	-	CATSSSGGYEQYF	TGTGCCACCAGCAGCTCGGGAGGCTACGAGCAGTACTTC
TRBJ1-1	TRBV2	-	-	CASSDRAVTEAFF	TGTGCCAGCAGTGATAGGGCAGTCACTGAAGCTTTCTTT
TRBJ2-1	TRBV4-1	TRBD1	-	CASSHKGGPGEQFF	TGCGCCAGCAGCCATAAAGGGGGCCCCGGAGAGCAGTTCTTC
TRBJ2-5	TRBV5-4	TRBD2	-	CASSPSGPTQETQYF	TGTGCCAGCAGCCCTAGCGGGCCAACGCAAGAGACCCAGTACTTC
TRBJ2-7	TRBV7-9	TRBD2	-	CASSWSGSSYEQYF	TGTGCCAGCAGCTGGAGCGGGAGCTCCTACGAGCAGTACTTC
TRBJ1-2	TRBV5-6	-	-	CASSSGWGAEGYTF	TGTGCCAGCAGCTCAGGTTGGGGGGCGGAAGGCTACACCTTC
TRBJ2-5	TRBV4-1	-	-	CASSQTLGYQETQYF	TGCGCCAGCAGCCAAACGTTGGGCTACCAAGAGACCCAGTACTTC
TRBJ2-2	TRBV10-3	TRBD1	-	CAISENIRGTGELFF	TGTGCCATCAGTGAAAACATCAGGGGGACCGGGGAGCTGTTTTTT
TRBJ2-5	TRBV25-1	TRBD1	-	CASSYGQGVETQYF	TGTGCCAGCAGTTACGGACAGGGAGTAGAGACCCAGTACTTC
TRBJ2-4	TRBV19	-	-	CASTDPYQRNIQYF	TGTGCCAGTACCGACCCTTACCAGAGAAACATTCAGTACTTC
TRBJ2-7	TRBV11-1	-	-	CASSSWASYEQYF	TGTGCCAGCAGCTCGTGGGCCTCCTACGAGCAGTACTTC
TRBJ2-7	TRBV28	-	-	CASSFSYEQYF	TGTGCCAGCAGTTTCAGCTACGAGCAGTACTTC
TRBJ1-1	TRBV13	-	-	CASSSKSGFMNTEAFF	TGTGCCAGCAGCTCAAAATCAGGGTTCATGAACACTGAAGCTTTCTTT
TRBJ1-2	TRBV9	-	-	CASRGRTFEYGYTF	TGTGCCAGCAGGGGCCGGACGTTTGAATATGGCTACACCTTC
TRBJ1-1	TRBV7-9	-	-	CASSLVGGYYTEAFF	TGTGCCAGCAGCTTAGTGGGGGGATATTACACTGAAGCTTTCTTT
TRBJ1-2	TRBV7-2	-	-	CASSLGLRTVGVSNYGYTF	TGTGCCAGCAGCTTAGGGCTACGGACTGTCGGGGTTTCTAACTATGGCTACACCTTC
TRBJ1-2	TRBV29-1	TRBD1	-	CSVDMGTANYGYTF	TGCAGCGTTGATATGGGGACAGCTAACTATGGCTACACCTTC
TRBJ2-7	TRBV30	-	-	CAWSVGITYEQYF	TGTGCCTGGAGCGTGGGAATAACCTACGAGCAGTACTTC
TRBJ1-2	TRBV29-1	-	-	CSVETRGYGYTF	TGCAGCGTTGAAACCAGAGGGTATGGCTACACCTTC
TRBJ2-7	TRBV5-6	-	-	CASSTFGEPAYEQYF	TGTGCCAGCAGCACTTTCGGGGAGCCAGCCTACGAGCAGTACTTC
TRBJ1-1	TRBV28	-	-	CASRGAENTEAFF	TGTGCCAGCAGGGGGGCAGAGAACACTGAAGCTTTCTTT
TRBJ2-7	TRBV2	-	-	CASSEEASYEQYF	TGTGCCAGCAGTGAGGAGGCCTCCTACGAGCAGTACTTC
TRBJ2-5	TRBV13	TRBD2	-	CASSWATSGNQETQYF	TGTGCCAGCAGCTGGGCCACTAGCGGGAACCAAGAGACCCAGTACTTC
TRBJ2-1	TRBV19	-	-	CASSFHNEQFF	TGTGCCAGTAGTTTCCACAATGAGCAGTTCTTC
TRBJ2-6	TRBV27	-	-	CASSLVTGNGANVLTF	TGTGCCAGCAGTTTAGTTACGGGGAATGGGGCCAACGTCCTGACTTTC
TRBJ2-7	TRBV9	TRBD1	-	CASSVGQGSEQYF	TGTGCCAGCAGCGTGGGACAGGGCAGCGAGCAGTACTTC
TRBJ2-2	TRBV9	-	-	CASERGMGGELFF	TGTGCCAGCGAACGCGGAATGGGCGGGGAGCTGTTTTTT